This TCR beta chain was obtained from a study of CD8 T cells in ankylosing spondylitis. Study outcomes and limitations: Blood of patients with ankylosing spondylitis appeared to be characterized by a TCR beta motif of about eight highly homologous variants.

The CDR3 is made up of 16 amino acids. The ends were cut back, 4 bases at V and 0 bases at J, with 16 bases in the middle. The germline V gene has CDR1 LGHDT and CDR2 YNNKEL (reference sequence). Quantitative 5'-RACE was performed with molecular barcodes, and it yielded the TCR beta libraries. MiXCR, applied by TCRdb to the 5' RACE reads, yields one record per CDR3 protein. Of roughly 230,000 distinct CDR3 sequences listed, about 10% are singletons. This clonotype was counted between two and nine times. Its antigen is still unknown. A read error may be the cause here, since a much bigger clone is one base away.

The chain combines TRBV3-1 with TRBJ2-7, with a tentative D call TRBD2 (6 bases). This TCR was sampled from a male donor with ankylosing spondylitis or in good health (not recorded which). Sequencing used blood, either unsorted or a sorted T cell fraction (not recorded which). The CDR3 reads CASSRPLGGASYEQYF. DNA of the CDR3: TGTGCCAGCAGCCGCCCGTTGGGAGGAGCCTCCTACGAGCAGTACTTC.